This is a list of T cell receptor beta chains from one sample in a study of shared clonotypes between healthy human individuals. TCRdb keeps only in-frame clones here, not all; method: immunoSEQ multiplex PCR. The sample records about a million clones, under 80% being singletons. The sample taken for sequencing was memory CD4+ T cells sorted from blood. Receptor source: a man aged 18 to 30 in good health. CDR3s include the opening cysteine and the closing phenylalanine or tryptophan. A D gene is named only where the DNA matches it firmly. Size tells how often a clone was seen (once, few, many) or the class of an expanded clone, and some rows leave it out.

v_gene,d_gene,j_gene,abundance,CDR3aa,CDR3nt
TRBV5-1,.,TRBJ2-1,once,CASSLANLRDEQFF,TGCGCCAGCAGCTTGGCAAATCTACGTGATGAGCAGTTCTTC
TRBV7-9,TRBD1,TRBJ2-2,.,CASSIRGPNTGELFF,TGTGCCAGCAGCATCAGGGGGCCGAACACCGGGGAGCTGTTTTTT
TRBV30,.,TRBJ2-3,.,CAWSVLVADTQYF,TGTGCCTGGAGTGTTCTAGTAGCAGATACGCAGTATTTT
TRBV19,.,TRBJ1-5,.,CASSNDGGSNQPQHF,TGTGCCAGTAGTAATGACGGAGGATCCAATCAGCCCCAGCATTTT
TRBV25-1,TRBD1,TRBJ2-5,.,CASSGRQGSKETQYF,TGTGCCAGCAGTGGGCGACAGGGTTCTAAAGAGACCCAGTACTTC
TRBV7-2,TRBD2,TRBJ2-2,many,CASFTSGSISTGELFF,TGTGCCAGCTTCACTAGCGGGAGTATCAGCACCGGGGAGCTGTTTTTT
TRBV25-1,TRBD2,TRBJ2-7,few,CASSSSGGTYEQYF,TGTGCCAGCAGTTCTAGCGGGGGCACCTACGAGCAGTACTTC
TRBV9,.,TRBJ2-2,.,CASSPLGGTGELFF,TGTGCCAGCAGCCCCTTGGGGGGCACCGGGGAGCTGTTTTTT
TRBV7-8,.,TRBJ1-2,.,CASSLFGASNYGYTF,TGTGCCAGCAGCTTATTCGGCGCCTCAAACTATGGCTACACCTTC
TRBV5-1,.,TRBJ2-3,.,CASSFPSDTQYF,TGCGCCAGCAGCTTTCCGTCAGATACGCAGTATTTT
TRBV4-3,.,TRBJ2-5,.,CASSPRERETQYF,TGCGCCAGCAGCCCCAGGGAAAGAGAGACCCAGTACTTC
TRBV11-3,.,TRBJ2-7,.,CASSPTAAAYEQYF,TGTGCCAGCAGCCCCACAGCTGCTGCCTACGAGCAGTACTTC
TRBV5-1,TRBD1,TRBJ2-7,.,CASSPGQGHEQYF,TGCGCCAGCAGCCCCGGACAGGGCCACGAGCAGTACTTC
TRBV7-9,.,TRBJ2-2,.,CASSLFPTNTGELFF,TGTGCCAGCAGCTTATTTCCGACGAACACCGGGGAGCTGTTTTTT
TRBV6-1,.,TRBJ1-1,.,CASRTYAGLNTEAFF,TGTGCCAGCAGGACCTACGCGGGGTTGAACACTGAAGCTTTCTTT
TRBV7-9,.,TRBJ2-2,.,CASSSTLRVRSPGELFF,TGTGCCAGCAGCTCTACCCTCCGGGTCCGATCACCCGGGGAGCTGTTTTTT
TRBV2,TRBD2,TRBJ2-1,.,CASTGGYEQFF,TGTGCCAGCACGGGGGGGTATGAGCAGTTCTTC
TRBV11-3,TRBD2,TRBJ2-1,.,CASSLGIAGPIYNEQFF,TGTGCCAGCAGCTTAGGGATAGCGGGGCCCATATACAATGAGCAGTTCTTC
TRBV11-2,TRBD1,TRBJ1-1,once,CASSPQGDTEAFF,TGTGCCAGCAGCCCACAGGGGGACACTGAAGCTTTCTTT
TRBV7-2,.,TRBJ2-1,.,CASSPTRGVGNEQFF,TGTGCCAGCAGCCCCACTAGGGGAGTAGGCAATGAGCAGTTCTTC
TRBV7-6,TRBD1,TRBJ2-1,.,CASSSSGTVISAYNEQFF,TGTGCCAGCAGCTCCTCCGGGACAGTAATCTCCGCTTACAATGAGCAGTTCTTC
TRBV19,.,TRBJ2-5,once,CASSGDTTRETQYF,TGTGCCAGTAGTGGTGACACCACCCGAGAGACCCAGTACTTC
TRBV6-5,.,TRBJ1-6,.,CASSPPRGSGPLHF,TGTGCCAGCAGTCCCCCCAGAGGCAGCGGACCCCTCCACTTT
TRBV7-9,.,TRBJ2-5,many,CASSPPRRETQYF,TGTGCCAGCAGCCCCCCTAGGCGGGAGACCCAGTACTTC
TRBV29-1,.,TRBJ2-3,.,CSATTLDTQYF,TGCAGCGCCACGACACTAGATACGCAGTATTTT
TRBV5-1,.,TRBJ1-6,few,CASSLDTQGSPLHF,TGCGCCAGCAGCTTGGACACTCAGGGTTCACCCCTCCACTTT
TRBV6-5,TRBD1,TRBJ1-6,.,CAGSYKVNRGAVFHF,TGTGCCGGCAGTTATAAGGTCAACAGGGGGGCTGTGTTCCACTTT
TRBV5-5,.,TRBJ2-2,.,CASSWGAGELFF,TGTGCCAGCAGTTGGGGGGCCGGGGAGCTGTTTTTT
TRBV4-1,.,TRBJ1-1,.,CASSQVRQVATEAFF,TGCGCCAGCAGCCAAGTTCGGCAGGTGGCCACTGAAGCTTTCTTT
TRBV6-5,.,TRBJ2-7,.,CASSSGGPYEQYF,TGTGCCAGCAGTTCCGGCGGACCCTACGAGCAGTACTTC
TRBV6-5,.,TRBJ2-5,few,CASSPRAQETQYF,TGTGCCAGCAGCCCCCGGGCCCAAGAGACCCAGTACTTC
TRBV5-4,TRBD1,TRBJ2-2,.,CASRSGRDSLLSGELFF,TGTGCCAGCAGGTCCGGCCGGGACAGCCTTTTGTCCGGGGAGCTGTTTTTT
TRBV5-6,.,TRBJ2-5,.,CASSSWAQETQYF,TGTGCCAGCAGCTCGTGGGCCCAAGAGACCCAGTACTTC
TRBV5-4,.,TRBJ1-3,few,CASSLDLSGNTIYF,TGTGCCAGCAGCTTGGACCTCTCTGGAAACACCATATATTTT
TRBV19,.,TRBJ1-5,.,CASSWTAAQPQHF,TGTGCCAGTAGTTGGACAGCAGCTCAGCCCCAGCATTTT
TRBV12-5,.,TRBJ1-1,.,CASGNQSRNTEAFF,TGTGCTAGTGGTAACCAATCAAGGAACACTGAAGCTTTCTTT
TRBV27,.,TRBJ2-1,many,CASSLDGGPYNEQFF,TGTGCCAGCAGTTTAGACGGGGGCCCATACAATGAGCAGTTCTTC
TRBV28,.,TRBJ1-1,.,CASSPIMGFWANTEAFF,TGTGCCAGCAGCCCTATTATGGGTTTTTGGGCGAACACTGAAGCTTTCTTT
TRBV7-6,.,TRBJ1-1,.,CASSFGMVGVNTEAFF,TGTGCCAGCAGCTTTGGTATGGTTGGGGTGAACACTGAAGCTTTCTTT
TRBV2,.,TRBJ2-1,.,CASSGNLPSNEQFF,TGTGCCAGCAGTGGGAATTTGCCCTCCAATGAGCAGTTCTTC
TRBV5-1,.,TRBJ2-2,few,CASSLTGATNTGELFF,TGCGCCAGCAGCTTAACGGGAGCCACGAACACCGGGGAGCTGTTTTTT
TRBV21-1,.,TRBJ1-6,many,CASSTGTYNSPLHF,TGTGCCAGCAGCACAGGGACATATAATTCACCCCTCCACTTT
TRBV9,.,TRBJ2-3,.,CASSVGLTSTDTQYF,TGTGCCAGCAGCGTGGGTCTCACCAGCACAGATACGCAGTATTTT
TRBV7-6,.,TRBJ1-2,.,CASSLGLDYGYTF,TGTGCCAGCAGCCTTGGACTGGACTATGGCTACACCTTC
TRBV5-6,.,TRBJ2-1,.,CASSLVGTLPNEQFF,TGTGCCAGCAGCTTGGTGGGGACTCTCCCCAATGAGCAGTTCTTC
TRBV9,.,TRBJ1-5,.,CASSAGRGGGQPQHF,TGTGCCAGCAGCGCCGGGAGAGGAGGTGGTCAGCCCCAGCATTTT
TRBV7-6,TRBD2,TRBJ2-7,.,CASRPSGAGNEQYF,TGTGCCAGCCGCCCTAGCGGAGCCGGTAACGAGCAGTACTTC
TRBV28,TRBD2,TRBJ2-5,few,CASRPSGGRGETQYF,TGTGCCAGCAGGCCTAGCGGGGGGCGGGGAGAGACCCAGTACTTC
TRBV11-1,.,TRBJ1-6,.,CASSFRGSYNSPLHF,TGTGCCAGCAGCTTCAGGGGTTCCTATAATTCACCCCTCCACTTT
TRBV6-1,.,TRBJ1-2,few,CASSTGTFYGYTF,TGTGCCAGCAGTACCGGGACATTCTATGGCTACACCTTC
TRBV10-3,TRBD2,TRBJ2-7,.,CAISEGLAGGYEQYF,TGTGCCATCAGTGAAGGTCTAGCGGGAGGCTACGAGCAGTACTTC